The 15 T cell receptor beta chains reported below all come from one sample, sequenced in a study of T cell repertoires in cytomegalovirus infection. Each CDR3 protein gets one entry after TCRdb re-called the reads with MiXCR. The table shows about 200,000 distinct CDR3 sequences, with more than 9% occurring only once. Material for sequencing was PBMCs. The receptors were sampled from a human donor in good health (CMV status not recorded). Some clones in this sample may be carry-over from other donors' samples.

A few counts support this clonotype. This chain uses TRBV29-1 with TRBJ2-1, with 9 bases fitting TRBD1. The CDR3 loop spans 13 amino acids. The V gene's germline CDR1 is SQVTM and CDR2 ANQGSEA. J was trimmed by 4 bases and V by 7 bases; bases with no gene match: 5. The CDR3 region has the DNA TGCAGCGCAGAGACAGGGGGGTACAATGAGCAGTTCTTC. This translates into CSAETGGYNEQFF.

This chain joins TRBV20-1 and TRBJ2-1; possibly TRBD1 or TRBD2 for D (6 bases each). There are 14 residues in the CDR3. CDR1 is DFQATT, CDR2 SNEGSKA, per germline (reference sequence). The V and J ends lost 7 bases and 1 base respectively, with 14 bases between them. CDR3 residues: CSGRGRGSYNEQFF. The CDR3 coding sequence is TGCAGTGGGAGGGGCAGGGGTTCCTACAATGAGCAGTTCTTC.

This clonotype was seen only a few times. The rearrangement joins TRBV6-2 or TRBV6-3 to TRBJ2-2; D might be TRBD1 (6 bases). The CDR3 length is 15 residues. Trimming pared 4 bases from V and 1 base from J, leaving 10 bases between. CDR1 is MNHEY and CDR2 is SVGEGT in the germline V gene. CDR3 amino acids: CASSLGTLNTGELFF. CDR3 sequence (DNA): TGTGCCAGCAGTTTAGGGACATTGAACACCGGGGAGCTGTTTTTT.

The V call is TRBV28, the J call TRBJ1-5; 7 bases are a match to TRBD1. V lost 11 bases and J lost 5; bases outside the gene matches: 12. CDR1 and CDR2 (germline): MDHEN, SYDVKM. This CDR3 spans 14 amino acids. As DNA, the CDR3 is TGTGCCGGCAAAAGGCAGGGGGTTGATCAGCCCCAGCATTTT. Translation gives CAGKRQGVDQPQHF.

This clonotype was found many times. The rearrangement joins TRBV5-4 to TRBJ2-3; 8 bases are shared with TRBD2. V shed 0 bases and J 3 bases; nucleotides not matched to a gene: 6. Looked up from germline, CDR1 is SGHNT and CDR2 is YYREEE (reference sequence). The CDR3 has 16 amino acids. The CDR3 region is CASSLDVGRGTDTQYF. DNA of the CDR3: TGTGCCAGCAGCTTGGATGTCGGGAGGGGGACAGATACGCAGTATTTT.

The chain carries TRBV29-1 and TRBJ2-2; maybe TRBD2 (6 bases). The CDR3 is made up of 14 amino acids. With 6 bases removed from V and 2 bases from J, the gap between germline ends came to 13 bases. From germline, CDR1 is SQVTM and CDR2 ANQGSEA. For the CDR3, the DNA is TGCAGCGTGTCGGGACTCACAAACACCGGGGAGCTGTTTTTT. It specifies CSVSGLTNTGELFF.

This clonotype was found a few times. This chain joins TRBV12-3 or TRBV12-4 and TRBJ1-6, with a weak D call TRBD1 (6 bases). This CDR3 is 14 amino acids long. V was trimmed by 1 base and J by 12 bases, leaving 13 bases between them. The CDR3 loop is CASSLVREGGPLHF. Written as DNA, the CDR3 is TGTGCCAGCAGTTTAGTACGTGAGGGGGGACCCCTCCACTTT.

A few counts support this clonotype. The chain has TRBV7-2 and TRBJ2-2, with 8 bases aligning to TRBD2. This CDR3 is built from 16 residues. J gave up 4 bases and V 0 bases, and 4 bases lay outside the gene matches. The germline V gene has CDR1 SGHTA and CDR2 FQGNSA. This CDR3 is CASSLASTSGTGELFF. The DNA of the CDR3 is TGTGCCAGCAGCTTAGCGAGCACTAGCGGCACCGGGGAGCTGTTTTTT.

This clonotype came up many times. This CDR3 reads CASSYSTLAGGLDTGELFF. The CDR3 DNA follows: TGTGCCAGCAGTTACTCGACCCTAGCGGGAGGGCTGGACACCGGGGAGCTGTTTTTT. The V and J genes are TRBV6-2 or TRBV6-3 and TRBJ2-2, with 12 bases lining up with TRBD2. V shed 0 bases, J shed 3 bases, and the junction held 8 bases outside the gene matches. The CDR3 contains 19 residues. Germline V gives CDR1 MNHEY, CDR2 SVGEGT.

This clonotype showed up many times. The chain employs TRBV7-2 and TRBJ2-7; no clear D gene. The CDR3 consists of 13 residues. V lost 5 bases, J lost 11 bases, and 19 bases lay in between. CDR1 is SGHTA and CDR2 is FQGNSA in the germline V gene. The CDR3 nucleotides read TGTGCCAGCAGCCGGATCGCAGGTCCGGATAAGTACTTC. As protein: CASSRIAGPDKYF.

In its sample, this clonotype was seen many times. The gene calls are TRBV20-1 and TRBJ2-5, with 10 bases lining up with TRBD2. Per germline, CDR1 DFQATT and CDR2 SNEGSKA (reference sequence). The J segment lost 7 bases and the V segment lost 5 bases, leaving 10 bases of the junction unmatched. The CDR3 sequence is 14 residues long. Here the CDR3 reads CSAPKRGGGGTQYF. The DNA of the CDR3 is TGCAGTGCTCCCAAGCGGGGGGGCGGTGGGACCCAGTACTTC.

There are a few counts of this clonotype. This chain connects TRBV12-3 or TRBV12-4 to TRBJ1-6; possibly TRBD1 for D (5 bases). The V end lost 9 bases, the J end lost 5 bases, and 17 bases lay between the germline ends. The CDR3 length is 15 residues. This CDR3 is CASKRTGVDNSPLHF. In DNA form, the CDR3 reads TGTGCCAGTAAAAGAACAGGAGTTGATAATTCACCCCTCCACTTT.

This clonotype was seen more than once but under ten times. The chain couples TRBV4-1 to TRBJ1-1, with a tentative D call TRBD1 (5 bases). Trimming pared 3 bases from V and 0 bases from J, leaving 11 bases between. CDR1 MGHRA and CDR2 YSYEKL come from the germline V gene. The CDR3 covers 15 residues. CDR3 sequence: CASSQEDTLNTEAFF. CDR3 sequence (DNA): TGCGCCAGCAGCCAGGAGGACACCTTGAACACTGAAGCTTTCTTT.

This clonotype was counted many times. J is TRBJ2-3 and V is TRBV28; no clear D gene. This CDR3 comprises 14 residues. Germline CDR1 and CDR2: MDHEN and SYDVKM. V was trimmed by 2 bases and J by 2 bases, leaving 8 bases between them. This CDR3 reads CASSLVAVTDTQYF. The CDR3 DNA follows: TGTGCCAGCAGTTTAGTGGCGGTCACAGATACGCAGTATTTT.

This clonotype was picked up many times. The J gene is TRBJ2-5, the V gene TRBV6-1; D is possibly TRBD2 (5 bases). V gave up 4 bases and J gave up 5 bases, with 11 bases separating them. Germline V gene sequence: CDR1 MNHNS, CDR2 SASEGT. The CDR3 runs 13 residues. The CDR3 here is CASSGGLRETQYF. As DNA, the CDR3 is TGTGCCAGCAGTGGAGGGCTCCGGGAGACCCAGTACTTC.